This entry lists 18 T cell receptor beta chains sequenced from one sample in a study of T cells in Graves' hyperthyroidism and ophthalmopathy. Amplification targeted TCR beta CDR3 regions from RNA transcripts. An initial round of RT-PCR targeting the TCR CDR3 relied on the HTBI primer set. TCRdb recomputed calls from the multiplex PCR reads with MiXCR, one row per CDR3 protein. The table includes about 560,000 distinct CDR3 sequences, about 45% detected once. The material sequenced was peripheral blood or thyroid tissue (not recorded which). These receptors originate from a woman in her late teens or twenties with Graves' hyperthyroidism.

The chain recombines TRBV2 with TRBJ2-5, with TRBD2 as a possible D gene (5 bases). The CDR3 has 10 residues. Germline V gene lookup returns CDR1 SNHLY and CDR2 FYNNEI. Trimming left V 8 bases short and J 6 bases short, with 7 bases between. DNA of the CDR3: TGTGCCAGCGGGAGACAGACCCAGTACTTC. As protein: CASGRQTQYF.

The rearrangement joins TRBV20-1 to TRBJ1-1; TRBD1 agrees at 8 bases. Trimming cost V 7 bases and J 4 bases; bases outside gene matches: 11. Germline V gene lookup returns CDR1 DFQATT and CDR2 SNEGSKA (reference sequence). CDR3 length: 14 residues. This CDR3 is CSVAHQGASTEAFF. The CDR3 DNA is TGCAGTGTGGCCCACCAGGGGGCTAGCACTGAAGCTTTCTTT.

The chain couples TRBV5-1 to TRBJ2-7; D is possibly TRBD2 (6 bases). From germline, CDR1 is SGHRS and CDR2 YFSETQ. Trimming took off 4 bases at V and 3 bases at J, with 14 bases between the two ends. This CDR3 has 14 residues. CDR3 region: CASSLGGDGYEQYF. Here the CDR3 DNA reads TGCGCCAGCAGCCTCGGCGGGGATGGCTACGAGCAGTACTTC.

In its sample, this clonotype was seen many times. The genes are TRBV29-1 and TRBJ1-2; D is possibly TRBD1 (6 bases). The germline gives CDR1 SQVTM, CDR2 ANQGSEA. V was clipped by 3 bases and J by 6 bases, with 8 bases between them. The CDR3 spans 11 residues. Here the CDR3 reads CSVEDSHGYTF. CDR3 sequence (DNA): TGCAGCGTTGAGGACAGCCATGGCTACACCTTC.

This clonotype was seen a handful of times. The gene calls are TRBV12-3 or TRBV12-4 and TRBJ1-2, with D uncertain. Between the trimmed V and J ends, which lost 2 bases and 4 bases, there was a span of 8 bases. CDR3 length equals 13 residues. The CDR3 spells CASSLLDGYGYTF. The CDR3 DNA sequence: TGTGCCAGCAGTTTACTGGACGGCTATGGCTACACCTTC.

The chain couples TRBV2 to TRBJ1-5, with D possibly being TRBD1 (5 bases). Germline CDR1 SNHLY, CDR2 FYNNEI. The V end was cut by 5 bases, the J end by 2 bases, with 13 bases between. The CDR3 runs 15 residues. The CDR3, as DNA: TGTGCCAGCAGTTACTCGGGCAGGGGCAATCAGCCCCAGCATTTT. Translated: CASSYSGRGNQPQHF.

The V gene is TRBV5-4, the J gene TRBJ2-5; 7 bases align to TRBD1. Germline-derived CDR1 and CDR2 are SGHNT and YYREEE (reference sequence). The CDR3 length is 15 residues. J lost 2 bases, V lost 4 bases, and 8 bases had no gene match. CDR3 region: CASSRLGQVQETQYF. DNA of the CDR3: TGTGCCAGCAGCCGACTCGGACAGGTTCAAGAGACCCAGTACTTC.

For the CDR3, the DNA is TGTGCCAGCAGCGTAGAAGACTCCCCTCAAGCAAACACTGAAGCTTTCTTT. Its translation is CASSVEDSPQANTEAFF. The V call is TRBV9, the J call TRBJ1-1; D gene unclear. CDR1 SGDLS and CDR2 YYNGEE come from the germline V gene. The CDR3 consists of 17 residues. The V end was cut by 0 bases, the J end by 2 bases, with 17 bases between.

This clonotype has only one observation. The rearrangement uses TRBV7-9 and TRBJ1-2; unclear D gene. This CDR3 is 15 amino acids long. CDR1 and CDR2 (germline): SEHNR, FQNEAQ (reference sequence). The V gene lost 1 base and the J gene lost 3 bases, with 12 bases spanning the gap. CDR3 nucleotides: TGTGCCAGCAGCTTAGAGTATAAGTGGGACTATGGCTACACCTTC. Amino acid sequence: CASSLEYKWDYGYTF. Drawing the rest from reference TRBV7-9 and TRBJ1-2, the complete variable domain is DTGVSQNPRHKITKRGQNVTFRCDPISEHNRLYWYRQTLGQGPEFLTYFQNEAQLEKSRLLSDRFSAERPKGSFSTLEIQRTEQGDSAMYLCASSLEYKWDYGYTFGSGTRLTVV.

This clonotype has a count of ten or more. This chain joins TRBV29-1 and TRBJ1-3, with 9 bases matching TRBD1. This CDR3 is 13 amino acids long. After removal of 6 bases from V and 4 bases from J, the junction contained 4 bases not matched to a gene. The germline V gene encodes CDR1 SQVTM and CDR2 ANQGSEA. This chain's CDR3 is CSVGTGPGNTIYF. The CDR3 DNA follows: TGCAGCGTAGGGACAGGGCCCGGAAACACCATATATTTT.

This sequence joins TRBV6-5 and TRBJ1-1; D is uncertain. This CDR3 contains 12 residues. The V and J ends lost 4 bases and 10 bases respectively, with 13 bases between them. Germline CDR1 and CDR2: MNHEY and SVGAGI. DNA for the CDR3: TGTGCCAGCAGTTTTCCCTCAGGAGGAGCTTTCTTT. The encoded protein is CASSFPSGGAFF.

This clonotype was seen only a few times. This rearrangement joins TRBV7-9 to TRBJ1-2, with 7 bases identical to TRBD1. V was pared by 5 bases and J by 5 bases, with 8 bases of the junction left unmatched. CDR3 length: 14 residues. The germline CDR1 and CDR2 sequences are SEHNR and FQNEAQ (reference sequence). The CDR3 loop reads CASSHPDRDYGYTF. CDR3 sequence (DNA): TGTGCCAGCAGCCATCCCGACAGGGATTATGGCTACACCTTC.

As to this clonotype: It may be a read error: a sequence one base away is much more abundant. The gene calls are TRBV10-3 and TRBJ1-3, with D uncertain. Trimming removed 5 bases from V and 2 bases from J, with 13 bases in between. There are 15 residues in the CDR3. Per the germline V gene, CDR1 is ENHRY and CDR2 is SYGVKD. The CDR3 here is CAISKRVRTGNTIYF. The CDR3 nucleotides are TGTGCCATCAGTAAACGGGTCCGGACTGGAAACACCATATATTTT.

The rearrangement links TRBV9 to TRBJ2-7; 9 nucleotides match TRBD2. V lost 4 bases to trimming and J lost 0 bases; unmatched junction nucleotides: 11. The CDR3 sequence is 17 residues long. Looked up from germline, CDR1 is SGDLS and CDR2 is YYNGEE. CDR3 sequence (DNA): TGTGCCAGCAGCTCTCTCCTCGGACTAGCGCGCTCCTACGAGCAGTACTTC. Its protein product is CASSSLLGLARSYEQYF. The full variable domain, with the rest looked up from reference TRBV9 and TRBJ2-7, is DSGVTQTPKHLITATGQRVTLRCSPRSGDLSVYWYQQSLDQGLQFLIQYYNGEERAKGNILERFSAQQFPDLHSELNLSSLELGDSALYFCASSSLLGLARSYEQYFGPGTRLTVT.

The chain couples TRBV25-1 to TRBJ1-2, with 7 bases fitting TRBD1. Germline assignment: CDR1 MGHDK and CDR2 SYGVNS. The CDR3 length is 15 residues. With 3 bases clipped from V and 5 bases from J, the junction kept 9 bases outside the gene matches. The CDR3 spells CASSDPGTEGYGYTF. CDR3 DNA: TGTGCCAGCAGTGATCCCGGGACAGAAGGTTATGGCTACACCTTC.

Details on this clonotype: This could be a read error, since a much larger clone is one nucleotide away. A read error is likely, as this CDR3 ends without the conserved phenylalanine or tryptophan. CDR3 bases: TGTGCCACCAGTGATATGGACAGAGGAGATTTCTATGGCTACACCCTC. Translated: CATSDMDRGDFYGYTL. The V call is TRBV24-1, the J call TRBJ1-2; possible D gene TRBD1, 6 bases. The germline CDR1 and CDR2 sequences are KGHDR and SFDVKD. Trimming removed 3 bases at V and 4 bases at J, with 17 bases between. This CDR3 has 16 residues.

This clonotype was observed a few times. The rearrangement links TRBV25-1 to TRBJ2-7, with TRBD2 matching 10 bases. The germline CDR1 and CDR2 sequences are MGHDK and SYGVNS. The CDR3 covers 15 residues. The V gene end was trimmed by 5 bases and the J gene end by 0 bases; junction bases not matched to a gene: 4. The chain's CDR3 is CASSFLAGVSYEQYF. The DNA of the CDR3 is TGTGCCAGCAGTTTCCTAGCGGGAGTCTCCTACGAGCAGTACTTC.

At least ten counts were recorded for this clonotype. The chain is built from TRBV29-1 and TRBJ2-5; D may match TRBD1 or TRBD2 (5 bases each). The length of the CDR3 is 14 residues. Per germline, CDR1 SQVTM and CDR2 ANQGSEA. Trimming pared 7 bases from V and 2 bases from J, leaving 17 bases between. The CDR3 DNA sequence: TGCAGCGCGCAAGGGACGGGGCGTCAAGAGACCCAGTACTTC. This translates into CSAQGTGRQETQYF.